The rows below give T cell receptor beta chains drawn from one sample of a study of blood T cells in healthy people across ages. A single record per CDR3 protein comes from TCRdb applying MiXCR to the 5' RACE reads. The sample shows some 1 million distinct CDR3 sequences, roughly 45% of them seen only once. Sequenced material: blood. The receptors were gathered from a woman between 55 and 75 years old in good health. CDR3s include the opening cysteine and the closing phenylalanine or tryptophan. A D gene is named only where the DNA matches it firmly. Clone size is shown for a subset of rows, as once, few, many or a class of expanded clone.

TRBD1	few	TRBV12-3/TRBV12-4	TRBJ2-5	TGTGCCAGCAGTATATGGACAGGGGGTGCCAACAAGCTTACGGAGACCCAGTACTTC	CASSIWTGGANKLTETQYF
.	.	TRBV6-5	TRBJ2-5	TGTGCCAGCAGTACCGGGCTGCGGGAGACCCAGTACTTC	CASSTGLRETQYF
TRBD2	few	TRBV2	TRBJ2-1	TGTGCCAGCCCCGTCACTAGCGGGAACTACAATGAGCAGTTCTTC	CASPVTSGNYNEQFF
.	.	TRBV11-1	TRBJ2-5	TGTGCCAGCAGCTTCGGGGGCGCCGATGAGCAGTACTTC	CASSFGGADEQYF
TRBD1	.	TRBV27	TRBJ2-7	TGTGCCATCAAGTCCGGGACAGGGACCGAGCAGTACTTC	CAIKSGTGTEQYF
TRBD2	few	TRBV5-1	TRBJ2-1	TGCGCCAGCAGCTTCACCCCCCCGACTAGCGGGAGGGTTAATGAGCAGTTCTTC	CASSFTPPTSGRVNEQFF
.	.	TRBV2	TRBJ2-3	TGTGCCAGCAGGCCGGGACAACGGGCTCGCACAGATACGCAGTATTTT	CASRPGQRARTDTQYF
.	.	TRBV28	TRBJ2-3	TGTGCCAGCAGCTTCGCCGGCGGGGCAGATACGCAGTATTTT	CASSFAGGADTQYF
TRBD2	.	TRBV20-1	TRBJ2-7	TGCAGTGCTAGAGACAGGGGAATTAGCGGGAGGCCCTACGAGCAGTACTTC	CSARDRGISGRPYEQYF
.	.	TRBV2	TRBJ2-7	TGTGCCAGCAGGGATAGTCTAGCGCTCACCTACGAGCAGTACTTC	CASRDSLALTYEQYF
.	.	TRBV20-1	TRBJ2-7	TGCAGTGCGAGTGGGCCTCCCGTAGACGAGCAGTACTTC	CSASGPPVDEQYF
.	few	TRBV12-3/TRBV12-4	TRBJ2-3	TGTGCCAGCAGTACAGGACTCACAGATACGCAGTATTTT	CASSTGLTDTQYF
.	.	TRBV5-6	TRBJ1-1	TGTGCCAGCAGCTTGGGGGGCCTGGGGATCACTGAAGCTTTCTTT	CASSLGGLGITEAFF
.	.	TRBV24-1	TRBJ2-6	TGTGCCACCTCCCCTACGGACAGATACTCTGGGGCCAACGTCCTGACTTTC	CATSPTDRYSGANVLTF
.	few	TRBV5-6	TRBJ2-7	TGTGCCAGCAGCTTGTTCCGGGCGGGCAGGTGGTCCTACGAGCAGTACTTC	CASSLFRAGRWSYEQYF
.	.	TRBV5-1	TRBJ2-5	TGCGCCAGCAGCGTGGGGCTAGATGAGGAGACCCAGTACTTC	CASSVGLDEETQYF
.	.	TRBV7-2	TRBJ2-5	TGTGCCAGCAGCTTACGGCAGCTACAAGAGACCCAGTACTTC	CASSLRQLQETQYF
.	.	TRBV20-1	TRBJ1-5	TGCAGTGTCCCAAGGGGGGGGAGCAATCAGCCCCAGCATTTT	CSVPRGGSNQPQHF
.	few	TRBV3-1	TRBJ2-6	TGTGCCAGCAGCTCTGACGGCTCTGGGGCCAACGTCCTGACTTTC	CASSSDGSGANVLTF
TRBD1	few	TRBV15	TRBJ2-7	TGTGCCACCAGCCCTCGGGACAGCTCCTACGAGCAGTACTTC	CATSPRDSSYEQYF
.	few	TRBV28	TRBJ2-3	TGTGCCAGCAGTTTATTAGCAGGAGGCCCTGGGGCTACGCAGTATTTT	CASSLLAGGPGATQYF
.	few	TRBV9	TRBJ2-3	TGTGCCAGCAGCGTAGGTTCAGCTCCTAGCACAGATACGCAGTATTTT	CASSVGSAPSTDTQYF
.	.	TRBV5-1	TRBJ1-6	TGCGCCAGCAGCTTGGACAATAGACAGAGCTCCTATAATTCACCCCTCCACTTT	CASSLDNRQSSYNSPLHF
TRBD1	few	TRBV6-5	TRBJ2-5	TGTGCCAGCAAAGGGACAGGGGAGCGGAATGAGCAGTACTTC	CASKGTGERNEQYF
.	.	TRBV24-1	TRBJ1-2	TGTGCCACCAGTGATTTGATCCGGGCTAACTATGGCTACACCTTC	CATSDLIRANYGYTF
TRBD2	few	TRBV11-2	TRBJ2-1	TGTGCCAGCAGCTTAGATCTAACTAGCGGGAGAAGTCCGTTCTTC	CASSLDLTSGRSPFF
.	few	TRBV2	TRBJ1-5	TGTGCCAGCAATGCAGGGGTTAGCAATCAGCCCCAGCATTTT	CASNAGVSNQPQHF
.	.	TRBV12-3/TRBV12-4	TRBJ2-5	TGTGCCAGCAGTTTTGACAGGGACTTCGAGACCCAGTACTTC	CASSFDRDFETQYF
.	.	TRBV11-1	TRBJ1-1	TGTGCCAGCAGCTTAGCGCTGAGGGGCAACCGCGACACTGAAGCTTTCTTT	CASSLALRGNRDTEAFF
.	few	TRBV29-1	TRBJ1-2	TGCAGCGTTGAAGCAGGGCCGGGCTATGGCTACACCTTC	CSVEAGPGYGYTF
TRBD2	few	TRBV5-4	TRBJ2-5	TGTGCCAGCAGCTTTGGGACTAGCCAAGAGACCCAGTACTTC	CASSFGTSQETQYF
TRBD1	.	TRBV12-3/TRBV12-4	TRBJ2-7	TGTGCCAGCAGTAGGGGCAGGGGGATTGGCGAGCAGTACTTC	CASSRGRGIGEQYF
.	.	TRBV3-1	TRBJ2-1	TGTGCCAGCAGCCAAGCAGGCCAAGAGACCCAGTTCTTC	CASSQAGQETQFF
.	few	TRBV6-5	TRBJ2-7	TGTGCCAGCAGGGCCCTGACGGTTACCTACGAGCAGTACTTC	CASRALTVTYEQYF
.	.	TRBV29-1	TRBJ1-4	TGCAGCGCCGCCATGGGGGGGGCTAATGAAAAACTGTTTTTT	CSAAMGGANEKLFF
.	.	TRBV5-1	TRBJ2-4	TGCGCCAGCAGCGTTGGGTACGGGTCAAAAAGGACCAAAAACATTCAGTACTTC	CASSVGYGSKRTKNIQYF
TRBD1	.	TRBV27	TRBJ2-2	TGTGCCAGCAGCCTCCTGACAGGGTCTCAAATCGGGGAGCTGTTTTTT	CASSLLTGSQIGELFF
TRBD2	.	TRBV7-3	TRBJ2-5	TGTGCCAGCAGCTTAATTCATAGCGGGAGTGAGACCCAGTACTTC	CASSLIHSGSETQYF
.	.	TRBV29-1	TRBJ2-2	TGCAGCGTTGTAATATCTAACGGGGAGCTGTTTTTT	CSVVISNGELFF
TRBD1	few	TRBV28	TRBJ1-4	TGTGCCAGCAGTTTATACAGGGGGCCTAATGAAAAACTGTTTTTT	CASSLYRGPNEKLFF
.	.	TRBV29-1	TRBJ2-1	TGCAGCGCATGGGACATGAGCTCCTACAATGAGCAGTTCTTC	CSAWDMSSYNEQFF
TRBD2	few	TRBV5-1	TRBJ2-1	TGCGCCAGCAGCTTAGCTGGACTAGCGGGAGGGTCGGCCAATGAGCAGTTCTTC	CASSLAGLAGGSANEQFF
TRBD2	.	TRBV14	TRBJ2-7	TGTGCCAGCAGCCAAGTGCAGCACGGACTAGCGGGGGGAACACGCGCCTACGAGCAGTACTTC	CASSQVQHGLAGGTRAYEQYF
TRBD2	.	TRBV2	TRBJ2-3	TGTGCCAGCAACCCAGTGACTAGCGGGAGATTCGGTACGCAGTATTTT	CASNPVTSGRFGTQYF
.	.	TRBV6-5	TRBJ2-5	TGTGCCAGCAGTGACACGGGGCGGCGGGAGACCCAGTACTTC	CASSDTGRRETQYF
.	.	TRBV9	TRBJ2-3	TGTGCCAGCAGCGTAGTACCGGGGGCAGGAGATACGCAGTATTTT	CASSVVPGAGDTQYF
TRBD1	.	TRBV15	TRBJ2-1	TGTGCCACCAGTCCTACAGGGGGTAGCTCCTACAATGAGCAGTTCTTC	CATSPTGGSSYNEQFF